The subject of this entry is one T cell receptor beta chain. Under the authors' procedure: Reference gene primer amplification in the assay estimated nucleated cell counts. Generated by immunoSEQ multiplex PCR, the TCRdb table keeps only in-frame clones and is missing some. For V, J and clone size, that table is used; D and trimming come from the DNA. The sample lists 100,000 to 120,000 clones; approximately 70% were seen once. The data were taken from a study of blood T cell repertoires in COVID-19. Background on the study: Samples taken during acute and convalescent COVID-19 were collected in the United States, Italy and Spain. The analysed material was cDNA or gDNA that came from T cells, B-cell-depleted T cells, or PBMCs.

The receptor's source is a woman in her forties with acute or convalescent COVID-19. The specimen was peripheral blood.

CDR3 DNA: TGCGCCAGCAGCTTGGGGGCAGGGGGCGAAGGGCAAGAGACCCAGTACTTC. Amino acids: CASSLGAGGEGQETQYF. V gene TRBV5-1 combines with J gene TRBJ2-5; 8 nucleotides agree with TRBD1. V shed 0 bases and J 2 bases; nucleotides not matched to a gene: 9. This CDR3 has 17 residues. The germline gives CDR1 SGHRS, CDR2 YFSETQ.